This T cell receptor (beta chain) stems from a study of T-cell memory formation after mild COVID-19. Study summary: In these data, TCR clusters were largely donor specific.

Germline V gene lookup returns CDR1 KGHDR and CDR2 SFDVKD. This CDR3 has 17 amino acids. The V and J ends lost 0 bases and 5 bases, in that order; junction bases with no gene match: 6. One entry per CDR3 protein, called by TCRdb with MiXCR from the 5' RACE reads. The table shows roughly 160,000 distinct CDR3 sequences, with 13% occurring only once. The rearrangement links TRBV24-1 to TRBJ2-3; the match to TRBD2 covers 11 bases. Sequences were obtained from PBMCs or a T cell subset sorted from them (not recorded which). This receptor was identified in a man aged 18 to 29 who had mild COVID-19 (a few samples of this study predate the infection). Cell type and time point are not known. DNA for the CDR3: TGTGCCACCAGTGATTTGGGGCTAGCGGGGGGCCTAGATACGCAGTATTTT. It is translated as CATSDLGLAGGLDTQYF.